These 31 T cell receptor beta chains share one sample of origin, sequenced in a study of T cell changes during pregnancy in multiple sclerosis. The data were produced by immunoSEQ multiplex PCR, yet TCRdb's version contains in-frame clones alone and is incomplete. In the table there are tens of thousands of clones, about 90% of which are singletons. The starting material was CD4+ T cells from peripheral blood mononuclear cells, obtained after pregnancy. Every receptor here comes from a female donor in good health, enrolled as a control in a pregnancy study.

The chain combines TRBV29-1 with TRBJ2-2, with 7 bases aligning to TRBD2. V lost 3 bases to trimming and J lost 4 bases; unmatched junction nucleotides: 2. The CDR3 covers 13 residues. The germline CDR1 and CDR2 sequences are SQVTM and ANQGSEA. The CDR3 here is CSVEGEGTGELFF. The CDR3 DNA reads TGCAGCGTTGAGGGGGAGGGCACCGGGGAGCTGTTTTTT.

The V gene is TRBV4-3, the J gene TRBJ1-3; D unresolved. The germline V and J ends were trimmed by 0 bases and 4 bases, with 10 bases remaining between them. Germline V gene sequence: CDR1 LGHNA, CDR2 YSLEER. This CDR3 region has 15 residues. The CDR3 sequence: CASSQEAARGNTIYF. For the CDR3, the DNA is TGCGCCAGCAGCCAAGAAGCGGCACGGGGAAACACCATATATTTT.

The chain links TRBV20-1 to TRBJ2-1, with a tentative D call TRBD1 (5 bases). The germline V gene has CDR1 DFQATT and CDR2 SNEGSKA (reference sequence). CDR3 length equals 11 residues. The CDR3 loop is CSADRYNEQFF. DNA for the CDR3: TGCAGCGCCGACAGATACAATGAGCAGTTCTTC.

The gene calls are TRBV28 and TRBJ1-3; D call uncertain. CDR1 and CDR2 from the germline V gene are MDHEN and SYDVKM. Trimming stripped 3 bases from V and 4 bases from J, with 13 bases between. The CDR3 length is 15 residues. For the CDR3, the DNA is TGTGCCAGCAGTTTCGTACAGTCAACCGGAAACACCATATATTTT. This sequence encodes CASSFVQSTGNTIYF.

J is TRBJ1-5 and V is TRBV7-2; D gene uncertain. The length of the CDR3 is 14 residues. Germline assignment: CDR1 SGHTA and CDR2 FQGNSA. V was clipped by 5 bases and J by 0 bases, with 8 bases between them. The CDR3 nucleotides are TGTGCCAGCAGCGAGGGCATTAGCAATCAGCCCCAGCATTTT. Residues: CASSEGISNQPQHF.

CDR3 sequence reads: CASTSEPHTYEQYF. Written as DNA, the CDR3 is TGTGCCAGCACCTCTGAGCCCCATACCTACGAGCAGTACTTC. This chain uses TRBV11-2 with TRBJ2-7; D gene uncertain. V dropped 7 bases and J dropped 2 bases, with 15 bases sitting between them. The CDR3 is made up of 14 amino acids. CDR1 SGHAT and CDR2 FQNNGV come from the germline V gene.

The gene calls are TRBV19 and TRBJ2-3, with D perhaps matching TRBD1 (6 bases). Trimming stripped 3 bases from V and 7 bases from J, with 23 bases between. Germline CDR1 LNHDA, CDR2 SQIVND (reference sequence). The CDR3 sequence is 17 residues long. The CDR3 coding sequence is TGTGCCAGTAGTATGCAGGCAGGGGCAATTTCTCTAAATACGCAGTATTTT. It yields the protein CASSMQAGAISLNTQYF.

The J gene is TRBJ2-6, the V gene TRBV7-3; D call uncertain. Germline CDR1 is SGHTA and CDR2 is FQGTGA. The CDR3 spans 13 residues. Deletions cut 5 bases from V and 1 base from J, with 3 bases between. Here the CDR3 DNA reads TGTGCCAGCAGCCCGTCTGGGGCCAACGTCCTGACTTTC. The encoded protein is CASSPSGANVLTF.

This chain connects TRBV5-1 to TRBJ2-3; D possibly corresponds to TRBD2 (7 bases). Germline V lookup: CDR1 SGHRS, CDR2 YFSETQ. The CDR3 consists of 18 residues. Trimming removed 5 bases at V and 2 bases at J, with 24 bases between. For the CDR3, the DNA is TGCGCCAGCAGGGGGGGGGCGAATATCCATTACTCCACAGATACGCAGTATTTT. Its protein is CASRGGANIHYSTDTQYF.

This chain links TRBV9 with TRBJ1-2; D is uncertain. The CDR3 spans 12 residues. The ends were cut back, 0 bases at V and 5 bases at J, with 5 bases in the middle. Germline loops: CDR1 SGDLS, CDR2 YYNGEE. CDR3 coding DNA: TGTGCCAGCAGCGTAGCTACGTATGGCTACACCTTC. Its protein is CASSVATYGYTF.

The rearrangement uses TRBV19 and TRBJ2-1; 9 positions agree with TRBD2. The CDR3 spans 21 residues. CDR1 is LNHDA, CDR2 SQIVND, per germline (reference sequence). The V segment lost 0 bases and the J segment 0 bases; nucleotides outside the gene matches: 15. This CDR3 is CASSIDSIGLAGPSSYNEQFF. CDR3 sequence (DNA): TGTGCCAGTAGTATAGATTCTATAGGGCTAGCGGGGCCTAGCTCCTACAATGAGCAGTTCTTC.

The chain joins TRBV15 to TRBJ2-2, with D possibly TRBD2 on 7 matching bases. The CDR3 totals 15 residues. Deletions cut 1 base from V and 2 bases from J, with 8 bases between. Germline loops: CDR1 LNHNV, CDR2 YYDKDF (reference sequence). DNA of the CDR3: TGTGCCACCAGCAGAGGCGGGGGCAACACCGGGGAGCTGTTTTTT. Protein sequence: CATSRGGGNTGELFF.

This chain uses TRBV2 with TRBJ2-2, with 10 bases identical to TRBD1. The germline V gene encodes CDR1 SNHLY and CDR2 FYNNEI. Unmatched junction bases numbered 4, after V lost 8 bases and J lost 4 bases. This CDR3 region has 14 residues. The CDR3 sequence is CASDRTGGTGELFF. Here the CDR3 DNA reads TGTGCCAGCGATCGGACAGGGGGCACCGGGGAGCTGTTTTTT.

The chain links TRBV13 to TRBJ1-4; D is unclear. CDR1 is PRHDT, CDR2 FYEKMQ, per germline (reference sequence). The CDR3 is 13 amino acids. The V and J ends lost 6 bases and 5 bases respectively, with 10 bases between them. The CDR3 loop reads CASRNRTNEKLFF. CDR3 DNA: TGTGCCAGCAGGAACAGAACCAATGAAAAACTGTTTTTT. The whole variable domain, remainder taken from reference TRBV13 and TRBJ1-4, is AAGVIQSPRHLIKEKRETATLKCYPIPRHDTVYWYQQGPGQDPQFLISFYEKMQSDKGSIPDRFSAQQFSDYHSELNMSSLELGDSALYFCASRNRTNEKLFFGSGTQLSVL.

The rearrangement links TRBV28 to TRBJ1-3, with 8 bases identical to TRBD1. With V trimmed by 5 bases and J by 3 bases, 3 bases remained unmatched. The CDR3 totals 14 residues. Germline lookup yields CDR1 MDHEN and CDR2 SYDVKM. The CDR3 sequence is CASSGQGGGNTIYF. In nucleotides, the CDR3 is TGTGCCAGCAGTGGACAGGGTGGTGGAAACACCATATATTTT.

The chain uses TRBV5-4 and TRBJ1-2; maybe TRBD1 (5 bases). V lost 0 bases and J lost 5, with 11 bases in between. Germline assignment: CDR1 SGHNT and CDR2 YYREEE (reference sequence). The length of the CDR3 is 14 residues. CDR3 loop: CASSLAATAYGYTF. The CDR3 region has the DNA TGTGCCAGCAGCTTGGCCGCGACAGCGTATGGCTACACCTTC.

This chain links TRBV7-9 with TRBJ1-6; TRBD1 aligns across 7 bases. The CDR3 runs 14 residues. Germline lookup yields CDR1 SEHNR and CDR2 FQNEAQ (reference sequence). The trim removed 4 bases at V and 7 bases at J, leaving 4 bases unmatched. The CDR3 DNA is TGTGCCAGCAGCTCGGGACAGCCGAATTCACCCCTCCACTTT. Protein: CASSSGQPNSPLHF.

The chain recombines TRBV6-1 with TRBJ1-2; possible D gene TRBD1, 6 bases. Germline assignment: CDR1 MNHNS and CDR2 SASEGT. V was trimmed by 2 bases and J by 3 bases, leaving 7 bases between them. The CDR3 length is 13 residues. CDR3 in DNA: TGTGCCAGCAGTGAACGACAGGACTATGGCTACACCTTC. Its protein product is CASSERQDYGYTF.

This rearrangement joins TRBV19 to TRBJ1-6; 9 nucleotides align to TRBD1. This CDR3 has 14 amino acids. V dropped 8 bases and J dropped 6; count of bases not matched to a gene: 5. Germline CDR1 is LNHDA and CDR2 is SQIVND (reference sequence). For the CDR3, the DNA is TGTGCCAGTGGAAACAGGGGGCCTAATTCACCCCTCCACTTT. It codes for CASGNRGPNSPLHF.

The V call is TRBV7-9, the J call TRBJ2-7; TRBD2 might be the D (6 bases). CDR3 size: 15 residues. V lost 5 bases and J lost 1, with 15 bases in between. CDR1 is SEHNR, CDR2 FQNEAQ, per germline (reference sequence). The CDR3 protein is CASSRRGSGSYEQYF. The CDR3 region has the DNA TGTGCCAGCAGCCGACGAGGTAGCGGTTCCTACGAGCAGTACTTC.

The table lists this clone with a count of one. The CDR3 sequence is CASSLVQGRQETQYF. The CDR3 DNA is TGTGCCAGCAGCTTAGTCCAGGGCCGACAAGAGACCCAGTACTTC. This chain connects TRBV11-3 to TRBJ2-5; tentative D call: TRBD1 (5 bases). The CDR3 loop spans 15 amino acids. Germline V gene data show CDR1 as SGHNT and CDR2 as YENEEA. V shed 1 base and J shed 2 bases, with 11 bases lying between them.

The genes are TRBV4-1 and TRBJ2-1; D perhaps matches TRBD1 (5 bases). Germline CDR1 MGHRA, CDR2 YSYEKL. The CDR3 runs to 14 residues. V was pared by 0 bases and J by 9 bases, with 12 bases between. CDR3 DNA sequence: TGCGCCAGCAGCCAAGATAATAGGGGTACTGAGCAGTTCTTC. Amino acid sequence: CASSQDNRGTEQFF.

This clone came up once. CDR3 loop: CASGLPAGANVLTF. CDR3 sequence (DNA): TGTGCCAGCGGTTTGCCAGCTGGGGCCAACGTCCTGACTTTC. The chain joins TRBV7-2 to TRBJ2-6; D unclear. This CDR3 has 14 residues. The germline V and J ends were trimmed by 8 bases and 2 bases, with 10 bases remaining between them. From germline, CDR1 is SGHTA and CDR2 FQGNSA.

V usage is TRBV30 and J usage is TRBJ1-2, with unresolved D. The germline CDR1 and CDR2 sequences are GTSNPN and SVGIG (reference sequence). The CDR3 extends over 12 amino acids. Trimming removed 4 bases at V and 1 base at J, with 7 bases between. This CDR3 is CAWTAGNYGYTF. CDR3 in DNA: TGTGCCTGGACGGCAGGTAACTATGGCTACACCTTC.

The gene calls are TRBV11-3 and TRBJ2-6; D might be TRBD1 (6 bases). This CDR3 contains 15 residues. Germline assignment: CDR1 SGHNT and CDR2 YENEEA. Trimming pared 5 bases from V and 0 bases from J, leaving 8 bases between. The CDR3: CASSKGDSGANVLTF. CDR3 nucleotides: TGTGCCAGCAGCAAGGGGGACTCTGGGGCCAACGTCCTGACTTTC. Supplemented by reference TRBV11-3 and TRBJ2-6, the full variable domain reads EAGVVQSPRYKIIEKKQPVAFWCNPISGHNTLYWYLQNLGQGPELLIRYENEEAVDDSQLPKDRFSAERLKGVDSTLKIQPAELGDSAVYLCASSKGDSGANVLTFGAGSRLTVL.

V usage is TRBV7-6 and J usage is TRBJ2-5; no clear D. From germline, CDR1 is SGHVS and CDR2 FNYEAQ. V gave up 5 bases and J gave up 6 bases, with 19 bases separating them. The CDR3 consists of 15 residues. The CDR3 protein is CASSPPLGTSQTQYF. CDR3 nucleotides: TGTGCCAGCAGCCCACCCCTAGGAACCTCCCAGACCCAGTACTTC.

This chain uses TRBV11-3 with TRBJ2-3; TRBD1 agrees at 12 bases. After removal of 5 bases from V and 5 bases from J, the junction contained 5 bases not matched to a gene. The germline V gene has CDR1 SGHNT and CDR2 YENEEA. The length of the CDR3 is 15 residues. CDR3 nucleotide sequence: TGTGCCAGCAGCCCCGGGACAGGGGGCTTAGATACGCAGTATTTT. It specifies CASSPGTGGLDTQYF.

The V gene is TRBV7-8, the J gene TRBJ1-1; perhaps TRBD1 as D (6 bases). Looked up from germline, CDR1 is SGHVS and CDR2 is FQNEAQ. This CDR3 spans 12 amino acids. V lost 3 bases, J lost 7 bases, and 9 bases lay in between. The CDR3 region has the DNA TGTGCCAGCAGCTTGCAGGGGAGTGAAGCTTTCTTT. Protein: CASSLQGSEAFF.

The chain has TRBV12-5 and TRBJ2-7; D may be TRBD1 (5 bases). From germline, CDR1 is LGHNT and CDR2 FRNRAP. Trimming cost V 2 bases and J 4 bases, with 15 bases left between them. CDR3 length: 15 amino acids. CDR3 sequence (DNA): TGTGCTAGTGGTTTGATCACAGGTCGAACTTACGAGCAGTACTTC. This codes for CASGLITGRTYEQYF. The entire variable domain, with the rest obtained from reference TRBV12-5 and TRBJ2-7, is as follows: DARVTQTPRHKVTEMGQEVTMRCQPILGHNTVFWYRQTMMQGLELLAYFRNRAPLDDSGMPKDRFSAEMPDATLATLKIQPSEPRDSAVYFCASGLITGRTYEQYFGPGTRLTVT.

The chain combines TRBV7-3 with TRBJ2-3; 9 positions agree with TRBD1. Per the germline V gene, CDR1 is SGHTA and CDR2 is FQGTGA. This CDR3 is 15 amino acids long. V lost 5 bases and J lost 1; bases outside the gene matches: 4. The CDR3, as DNA: TGTGCCAGCAGCCGGGGACAGGGAGGCACAGATACGCAGTATTTT. This sequence encodes CASSRGQGGTDTQYF.

The table lists this clone with a count of one. The chain links TRBV28 to TRBJ1-1; possible D gene TRBD1, 6 bases. This CDR3 spans 16 amino acids. CDR1 and CDR2 from the germline V gene are MDHEN and SYDVKM. Trimming pared 8 bases from V and 0 bases from J, leaving 19 bases between. Here the CDR3 DNA reads TGTGCCAGCCTTTTAGGGGGAGGGGGAATGAACACTGAAGCTTTCTTT. Its translation: CASLLGGGGMNTEAFF.